One sample yielded the 12 T cell receptor beta chains listed below, sequenced in a study of PD-L1 blockade in urothelial cancer. The sample's time point: pretreatment peripheral blood. The table came from immunoSEQ multiplex PCR; TCRdb's copy has only in-frame clones and leaves some out. The sample holds 45,000 or so clones, 75% to 90% seen once. Sequenced material: PBMCs, taken around atezolizumab (anti-PD-L1) treatment. These receptors came from a man aged 50-59 years with urothelial cancer.

The gene calls are TRBV10-3 and TRBJ2-3; 10 bases agree with TRBD1. Per germline, CDR1 ENHRY and CDR2 SYGVKD. The V and J ends lost 7 bases and 1 base, in that order; junction bases with no gene match: 5. There are 15 residues in the CDR3. CDR3 sequence reads: CAINTGTGGTDTQYF. CDR3 nucleotide sequence: TGTGCCATCAACACGGGGACAGGGGGCACAGATACGCAGTATTTT.

For this clone: At one end, the junction sequence differs from germline, possibly due to a read error. The J gene is TRBJ2-2, the V gene TRBV2, with D uncertain. CDR3 length: 13 amino acids. Germline V gene lookup returns CDR1 SNHLY and CDR2 FYNNEI. Here the CDR3 DNA reads TGTGCCAGCAGGGAAGGAGATTACGGGGAGCTGTTTTTT. This gives the protein CASREGDYGELFF.

This chain links TRBV5-1 with TRBJ2-2; D gene ambiguous. Trimming pared 4 bases from V and 3 bases from J, leaving 7 bases between. The CDR3 spans 13 residues. The germline CDR1 and CDR2 sequences are SGHRS and YFSETQ. The CDR3 nucleotides are TGCGCCAGCAGCCCACATGACACCGGGGAGCTGTTTTTT. Its translation: CASSPHDTGELFF.

This clone was seen ten or more times. The V call is TRBV4-1, the J call TRBJ1-2; no clear D gene. The CDR3 covers 15 residues. CDR1 is MGHRA, CDR2 YSYEKL, per germline. V lost 2 bases and J lost 3, with 13 bases in between. CDR3: CASSQLSRMDYGYTF. In DNA form, the CDR3 reads TGCGCCAGCAGCCAACTTTCGCGTATGGACTATGGCTACACCTTC.

This clone was detected a few times. The chain joins TRBV7-3 to TRBJ2-5; 7 bases are a match to TRBD1. Germline CDR1 is SGHTA and CDR2 is FQGTGA. The CDR3 is 15 residues long. With 1 base clipped from V and 3 bases from J, the junction kept 5 bases outside the gene matches. The CDR3 loop is CASSLSRQGEETQYF. CDR3 in DNA: TGTGCCAGCAGCTTAAGTAGACAGGGTGAAGAGACCCAGTACTTC.

The chain carries TRBV18 and TRBJ1-6; TRBD1 aligns across 9 bases. V lost 3 bases to trimming and J lost 7 bases; unmatched junction nucleotides: 7. The germline V gene encodes CDR1 KGHSH and CDR2 LQKENI. The length of the CDR3 is 16 residues. The CDR3 here is CASSPGQGLVNSPLHF. CDR3 coding DNA: TGTGCCAGCTCACCGGGACAGGGTCTTGTCAATTCACCCCTCCACTTT.

The gene calls are TRBV29-1 and TRBJ1-1; D possibly corresponds to TRBD1 (6 bases). The CDR3 is 13 residues long. Trimming stripped 8 bases from V and 3 bases from J, with 16 bases between. Germline CDR1 SQVTM, CDR2 ANQGSEA. The CDR3, as DNA: TGCAGCTCCTGGGGGGGCTCACACACTGAAGCTTTCTTT. Translating gives CSSWGGSHTEAFF.

The chain couples TRBV5-4 to TRBJ2-7, with 12 bases identical to TRBD2. The junction had 4 bases not matched to a gene; V was cut back by 4 bases and J by 2 bases. The CDR3 runs 15 residues. The germline V gene has CDR1 SGHNT and CDR2 YYREEE (reference sequence). This chain's CDR3 is CASSPRLAGAYEQYF. DNA of the CDR3: TGTGCCAGCAGCCCTAGACTAGCGGGAGCCTACGAGCAGTACTTC.

The chain links TRBV5-1 to TRBJ2-7; possibly TRBD1 for D (5 bases). The CDR3 runs to 15 residues. Trimming pared 4 bases from V and 0 bases from J, leaving 14 bases between. CDR1 and CDR2 from the germline V gene are SGHRS and YFSETQ. The CDR3 spells CASSRGTGDSYEQYV. The CDR3 DNA sequence: TGCGCCAGCAGCCGAGGAACAGGTGACTCCTACGAGCAGTACGTC.

In its sample, this clone was seen once. V usage is TRBV5-1 and J usage is TRBJ2-7, with 11 bases that match TRBD2. Germline V gives CDR1 SGHRS, CDR2 YFSETQ. The CDR3 loop spans 15 amino acids. Losses at the gene ends were 3 bases for V and 2 bases for J; bases not matched to a gene: 4. The chain's CDR3 is CASSYTSGSPYEQYF. The CDR3 DNA is TGCGCCAGCAGCTACACTAGCGGGAGCCCCTACGAGCAGTACTTC.

The rearrangement joins TRBV6-6 to TRBJ1-2; D gene unclear. V gave up 0 bases and J gave up 5 bases, with 13 bases separating them. The germline gives CDR1 MNHNY, CDR2 SVGAGI (reference sequence). This CDR3 is 15 amino acids long. The chain's CDR3 is CASSYSKEASYGYTF. The DNA for the CDR3 is TGTGCCAGCAGTTACTCGAAGGAAGCGTCTTATGGCTACACCTTC.

The chain employs TRBV13 and TRBJ2-5; weak D call: TRBD1 (6 bases). The length of the CDR3 is 13 residues. The V end lost 3 bases, the J end lost 5 bases, and 10 bases lay between the germline ends. Germline V lookup: CDR1 PRHDT, CDR2 FYEKMQ (reference sequence). The CDR3: CASSLGAGETQYF. CDR3 DNA: TGTGCCAGCAGCTTGGGGGCCGGGGAGACCCAGTACTTC.